These 30 T cell receptor beta chains came from one sample sequenced in a study of long-term antiretroviral therapy in people with HIV. Survey level was the resolution at which the v3.0 immunoSEQ assay ran. The assay was immunoSEQ multiplex PCR, and TCRdb's table has in-frame clones only and misses some. This table has more than 15,000 clones, around 80% appearing once. The sequenced sample was unsorted PBMCs, obtained 2.9 years after starting antiretroviral therapy. Receptors originate from a woman in her 30s with HIV.

The chain couples TRBV5-8 to TRBJ2-3; 8 bases fit TRBD1. J was trimmed by 0 bases and V by 0 bases; bases with no gene match: 6. The CDR3 totals 17 residues. Germline V lookup: CDR1 SGHTS, CDR2 YDEGEE. DNA of the CDR3: TGTGCCAGCAGCTTGGTGGGGCAGGGGGCGAGCACAGATACGCAGTATTTT. Its translation is CASSLVGQGASTDTQYF.

This clone was counted a few times. The rearrangement uses TRBV2 and TRBJ2-2; D is unclear. In germline, CDR1 is SNHLY, CDR2 FYNNEI. The CDR3 runs to 16 residues. Trimming removed 2 bases from V and 2 bases from J, with 12 bases in between. DNA of the CDR3: TGTGCCAGCAGTGAAAGCTTCCCCACCAACACCGGGGAGCTGTTTTTT. Residues: CASSESFPTNTGELFF.

This chain connects TRBV5-6 to TRBJ1-2, with a weak D call TRBD1 (5 bases). Deletions cut 4 bases from V and 8 bases from J, with 15 bases between. This CDR3 contains 13 residues. CDR1 is SGHDT and CDR2 is YYEEEE in the germline V gene. Here the CDR3 DNA reads TGTGCCAGCAGCCCCCCTGGGAGGGGAGGCTACACCTTC. It specifies CASSPPGRGGYTF.

The rearrangement uses TRBV11-2 and TRBJ1-4; unclear D gene. CDR1 SGHAT and CDR2 FQNNGV come from the germline V gene. This CDR3 spans 15 amino acids. The V end was cut by 6 bases, the J end by 8 bases, with 19 bases between. CDR3 protein: CASSQTGRSVEKLFF. DNA of the CDR3: TGTGCCAGCAGTCAAACCGGGAGGTCGGTGGAAAAACTGTTTTTT.

DNA of the CDR3: TGTGCCAGCAGCTTAGTATACAGAAGAAGGGTGAGCACAGATACGCAGTATTTT. Its translation: CASSLVYRRRVSTDTQYF. This sequence joins TRBV7-2 and TRBJ2-3; D gene uncertain. Germline V gene sequence: CDR1 SGHTA, CDR2 FQGNSA. CDR3 length: 18 residues. Trimming removed 1 base from V and 0 bases from J, with 17 bases in between.

This rearrangement joins TRBV6-1 to TRBJ2-1; 9 positions agree with TRBD1. Germline V CDR1 and CDR2: MNHNS, SASEGT. With V trimmed by 7 bases and J by 8 bases, 9 bases remained unmatched. The CDR3 is 14 amino acids. Here the CDR3 reads CASTDRGMLHEQFF. The CDR3 DNA follows: TGTGCCAGCACTGACAGGGGGATGTTGCATGAGCAGTTCTTC.

Details on this clone: Different DNA sequences within this sample yield the same CDR3. The gene calls are TRBV19 and TRBJ1-1; D is uncertain. CDR1 is LNHDA, CDR2 SQIVND, per germline (reference sequence). Trimming took off 5 bases at V and 1 base at J, with 8 bases between the two ends. CDR3 length: 13 residues. This CDR3 is CASSPSGNTEAFF. The CDR3 DNA reads as TGTGCCAGTAGTCCTAGTGGGAACACTGAAGCTTTCTTT. The variable domain in full, with the rest retrieved from reference TRBV19 and TRBJ1-1, is DGGITQSPKYLFRKEGQNVTLSCEQNLNHDAMYWYRQDPGQGLRLIYYSQIVNDFQKGDIAEGYSVSREKKESFPLTVTSAQKNPTAFYLCASSPSGNTEAFFGQGTRLTVV.

A single count supports this clone. This rearrangement joins TRBV7-9 to TRBJ2-3, with D perhaps TRBD2 (5 bases). The CDR3 has 15 residues. Germline loops: CDR1 SEHNR, CDR2 FQNEAQ (reference sequence). The V end lost 4 bases, the J end lost 2 bases, and 13 bases lay between the germline ends. This CDR3 reads CASSSPGSSTDTQYF. Written as DNA, the CDR3 is TGTGCCAGCAGCTCACCGGGATCCTCCACAGATACGCAGTATTTT.

The chain is built from TRBV14 and TRBJ2-7, with 9 positions matching TRBD2. After removal of 0 bases from V and 2 bases from J, the junction contained 5 bases not matched to a gene. Germline V gene data show CDR1 as SGHDN and CDR2 as FVKESK. The CDR3 covers 16 residues. The chain's CDR3 is CASSQDPLAGTYEQYF. The DNA of the CDR3 is TGTGCCAGCAGCCAAGATCCCCTAGCGGGGACCTACGAGCAGTACTTC.

The chain carries TRBV27 and TRBJ1-2; weak D call: TRBD1 (5 bases). The V and J ends lost 0 bases and 4 bases respectively, with 12 bases between them. Germline V gene data show CDR1 as MNHEY and CDR2 as SMNVEV (reference sequence). The CDR3 consists of 15 residues. In DNA form, the CDR3 reads TGTGCCAGCAGTTTATCTGGGGCCCGTGTCTATGGCTACACCTTC. Protein: CASSLSGARVYGYTF.

The chain employs TRBV6-1 and TRBJ1-2; D ambiguous. Germline V gives CDR1 MNHNS, CDR2 SASEGT. The CDR3 runs 16 residues. V was cut by 2 bases and J by 7 bases, with 20 bases left in between. The chain's CDR3 is CASSESVSAPEGGYTF. CDR3 bases: TGTGCCAGCAGTGAAAGCGTTAGCGCACCTGAGGGTGGCTACACCTTC.

The chain combines TRBV19 with TRBJ1-1; weak D call: TRBD1 (6 bases). Germline CDR1 is LNHDA and CDR2 is SQIVND (reference sequence). Trimming removed 7 bases from V and 10 bases from J, with 13 bases in between. There are 11 residues in the CDR3. CDR3 sequence (DNA): TGTGCCAGTAAGGCAGGGGTGGGAGCTTTCTTT. It codes for CASKAGVGAFF. The full variable domain, its missing parts supplied by reference TRBV19 and TRBJ1-1, is DGGITQSPKYLFRKEGQNVTLSCEQNLNHDAMYWYRQDPGQGLRLIYYSQIVNDFQKGDIAEGYSVSREKKESFPLTVTSAQKNPTAFYLCASKAGVGAFFGQGTRLTVV.

This clone is a singleton in its sample. Other DNA sequences in this specimen translate into the identical CDR3. Here the CDR3 DNA reads TGTGCCAGCAGCCACTTGGACAGCCCCTACGAGCAGTACGTC. It is translated as CASSHLDSPYEQYV. The chain recombines TRBV7-2 with TRBJ2-7, with D tentatively TRBD1 (6 bases). Trimming stripped 5 bases from V and 2 bases from J, with 13 bases between. The CDR3 covers 14 residues. Germline V gene data show CDR1 as SGHTA and CDR2 as FQGNSA.

V is TRBV5-6 and J is TRBJ2-6; unclear D gene. Germline V gene lookup returns CDR1 SGHDT and CDR2 YYEEEE. V lost 6 bases and J 4 bases, leaving 14 bases between the germline ends. CDR3 length: 15 amino acids. The CDR3 sequence is CASTRDLSGANVLTF. DNA of the CDR3: TGTGCCAGCACCCGAGACTTGTCAGGGGCCAACGTCCTGACTTTC.

This sequence joins TRBV6-5 and TRBJ1-1, with TRBD1 matching over 7 bases. The CDR3 length is 13 residues. V lost 6 bases to trimming and J lost 7 bases; unmatched junction nucleotides: 8. Germline CDR1 and CDR2: MNHEY and SVGAGI. The DNA of the CDR3 is TGTGCCAGCAGCTCGGAGACAGGGTTTGAAGCTTTCTTT. This sequence encodes CASSSETGFEAFF.

The chain couples TRBV11-1 to TRBJ1-2; 7 nucleotides align to TRBD1. The CDR3 runs to 16 residues. V shed 5 bases, J shed 8 bases, and the junction held 17 bases outside the gene matches. The germline V gene has CDR1 SGHAT and CDR2 FQDESV (reference sequence). DNA for the CDR3: TGTGCCAGCAGCACGCGGACAGGTGCCCCGCTGATGGGCTACACCTTC. The encoded protein is CASSTRTGAPLMGYTF. Combining the CDR3 with reference TRBV11-1 and TRBJ1-2 gives the whole variable domain EAEVAQSPRYKITEKSQAVAFWCDPISGHATLYWYRQILGQGPELLVQFQDESVVDDSQLPKDRFSAERLKGVDSTLKIQPAELGDSAMYLCASSTRTGAPLMGYTFGSGTRLTVV.

The genes are TRBV6-1 and TRBJ1-3; D is possibly TRBD1 (6 bases). V shed 6 bases and J shed 0 bases, with 12 bases lying between them. Germline lookup yields CDR1 MNHNS and CDR2 SASEGT. CDR3 length equals 15 residues. DNA for the CDR3: TGTGCCAGCAGGCACCAGGGGTTCTCTGGAAACACCATATATTTT. It encodes CASRHQGFSGNTIYF.

This rearrangement joins TRBV7-3 to TRBJ2-6; the match to TRBD1 covers 8 bases. Trimming removed 5 bases from V and 0 bases from J; junction bases left unmatched: 6. The CDR3 is 17 residues long. Per the germline V gene, CDR1 is SGHTA and CDR2 is FQGTGA. CDR3 sequence (DNA): TGTGCCAGCAGCCCGCCGGACAGGGTCTCTGGGGCCAACGTCCTGACTTTC. Protein: CASSPPDRVSGANVLTF.

By share, this clone ranks as medium-sized. This chain connects TRBV9 to TRBJ2-7, with D possibly TRBD2 on 6 matching bases. V was pared by 0 bases and J by 6 bases, with 10 bases between. This CDR3 is built from 13 residues. Looked up from germline, CDR1 is SGDLS and CDR2 is YYNGEE. The CDR3 loop is CASSVERGGEQYF. The CDR3 DNA reads TGTGCCAGCAGCGTAGAACGGGGAGGCGAGCAGTACTTC. Full variable domain (remainder filled in from reference TRBV9 and TRBJ2-7): DSGVTQTPKHLITATGQRVTLRCSPRSGDLSVYWYQQSLDQGLQFLIQYYNGEERAKGNILERFSAQQFPDLHSELNLSSLELGDSALYFCASSVERGGEQYFGPGTRLTVT.

This clone was seen once. In DNA form, the CDR3 reads TGTGCCAGCAGCTTTCGCCAAGCGGGGGACCCCGAGCAGTACGTC. Its translation: CASSFRQAGDPEQYV. This chain uses TRBV5-6 with TRBJ2-7; 8 nucleotides match TRBD2. CDR3 length: 15 residues. The J segment lost 6 bases and the V segment lost 2 bases, leaving 10 bases of the junction unmatched. Looked up from germline, CDR1 is SGHDT and CDR2 is YYEEEE.

In DNA form, the CDR3 reads TGTGCCAGCAGTTCCTACAGGGGGCCGGAGGATGGCAATCAGCCCCAGCATTTT. Its translation: CASSSYRGPEDGNQPQHF. V usage is TRBV27 and J usage is TRBJ1-5; TRBD1 matches at 9 bases. Germline CDR1 MNHEY, CDR2 SMNVEV (reference sequence). CDR3 length equals 18 residues. V shed 4 bases and J 2 bases; nucleotides not matched to a gene: 12.

This clone was recorded a few times. This chain connects TRBV5-1 to TRBJ1-5, with 7 positions matching TRBD1. V lost 2 bases to trimming and J lost 5 bases; unmatched junction nucleotides: 4. The CDR3 spans 14 residues. CDR1 and CDR2 (germline): SGHRS, YFSETQ. CDR3 nucleotide sequence: TGCGCCAGCAGCTTACGACAGGGCGATCAGCCCCAGCATTTT. Translation gives CASSLRQGDQPQHF. The entire variable domain, with the rest obtained from reference TRBV5-1 and TRBJ1-5, is as follows: KAGVTQTPRYLIKTRGQQVTLSCSPISGHRSVSWYQQTPGQGLQFLFEYFSETQRNKGNFPGRFSGRQFSNSRSEMNVSTLELGDSALYLCASSLRQGDQPQHFGDGTRLSIL.

This chain links TRBV7-8 with TRBJ2-3, with 11 bases lining up with TRBD2. J gave up 0 bases and V 5 bases, and 10 bases lay outside the gene matches. This CDR3 is built from 18 residues. Germline V CDR1 and CDR2: SGHVS, FQNEAQ. The CDR3 DNA follows: TGTGCCAGCAGCCGAAAGGTAGCGGGGGGGCTTAGCACAGATACGCAGTATTTT. Translation gives CASSRKVAGGLSTDTQYF.

The genes are TRBV4-1 and TRBJ1-1; D unresolved. Per the germline V gene, CDR1 is MGHRA and CDR2 is YSYEKL. Trimming stripped 0 bases from V and 3 bases from J, with 5 bases between. The CDR3 totals 13 residues. The CDR3 nucleotides are TGCGCCAGCAGCCAAGATAGGGACACTGAAGCTTTCTTT. The encoded protein is CASSQDRDTEAFF.

The rearrangement uses TRBV7-7 and TRBJ1-4, with 10 positions matching TRBD1. V was pared by 5 bases and J by 8 bases, with 5 bases of the junction left unmatched. Germline V gene sequence: CDR1 SSHAT, CDR2 FNYEAQ (reference sequence). CDR3 size: 14 residues. The CDR3 reads CASSVGTGAEKLFF. The CDR3 coding sequence is TGTGCCAGCAGCGTCGGGACAGGGGCCGAAAAACTGTTTTTT.

This clone was counted once. V is TRBV7-2 and J is TRBJ1-1; D ambiguous. The CDR3 extends over 15 amino acids. V shed 0 bases and J shed 0 bases, with 8 bases lying between them. The germline V gene has CDR1 SGHTA and CDR2 FQGNSA. The CDR3, as DNA: TGTGCCAGCAGCTTAGCGGTCAACTTGAACACTGAAGCTTTCTTT. Translated, it gives CASSLAVNLNTEAFF.

The chain recombines TRBV6-1 with TRBJ1-2; TRBD1 matches 8 bases. This CDR3 contains 16 residues. V lost 1 base to trimming and J lost 4 bases; unmatched junction nucleotides: 8. Looked up from germline, CDR1 is MNHNS and CDR2 is SASEGT. The CDR3 spells CASSEVSGQGGYGYTF. The DNA of the CDR3 is TGTGCCAGCAGTGAAGTTTCTGGACAGGGAGGCTATGGCTACACCTTC.

This chain joins TRBV5-1 and TRBJ2-5, with D possibly being TRBD1 (6 bases). Germline V lookup: CDR1 SGHRS, CDR2 YFSETQ. The CDR3 is 12 residues long. The V end lost 8 bases, the J end lost 3 bases, and 11 bases lay between the germline ends. The CDR3 loop reads CASTDRKETQYF. CDR3 DNA: TGCGCCAGTACGGACAGAAAAGAGACCCAGTACTTC.

In the case of this clone: The junction departs from the called germline gene at one end, perhaps through a read error. The gene calls are TRBV5-1 and TRBJ2-7; 7 positions agree with TRBD2. Germline values: CDR1 SGHRS, CDR2 YFSETQ. This CDR3 contains 13 residues. The CDR3 DNA is TGTGCCAGCAGCTTCGGGGGGAGTAACGAGCAGTACTTC. It is translated as CASSFGGSNEQYF.

In this sample, this clone turned up once. The V and J genes are TRBV5-1 and TRBJ1-1; tentative D call: TRBD1 (5 bases). The germline V gene has CDR1 SGHRS and CDR2 YFSETQ. V was cut by 0 bases and J by 6 bases, with 24 bases left in between. This CDR3 has 18 amino acids. The CDR3 spells CASSLGGGGLPEGPEAFF. DNA of the CDR3: TGCGCCAGCAGCTTGGGGGGGGGAGGACTCCCCGAGGGTCCTGAAGCTTTCTTT. Full variable domain (remainder filled in from reference TRBV5-1 and TRBJ1-1): KAGVTQTPRYLIKTRGQQVTLSCSPISGHRSVSWYQQTPGQGLQFLFEYFSETQRNKGNFPGRFSGRQFSNSRSEMNVSTLELGDSALYLCASSLGGGGLPEGPEAFFGQGTRLTVV.